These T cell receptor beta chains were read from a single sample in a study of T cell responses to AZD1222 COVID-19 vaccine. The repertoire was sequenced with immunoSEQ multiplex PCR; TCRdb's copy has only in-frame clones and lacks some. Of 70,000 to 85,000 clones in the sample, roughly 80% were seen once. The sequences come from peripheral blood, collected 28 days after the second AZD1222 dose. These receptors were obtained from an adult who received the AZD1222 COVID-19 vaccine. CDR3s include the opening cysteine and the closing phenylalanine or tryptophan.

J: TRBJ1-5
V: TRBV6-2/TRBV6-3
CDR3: CASSTRQGSSQPQHF

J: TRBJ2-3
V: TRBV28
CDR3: CASGGGGTDTQYF

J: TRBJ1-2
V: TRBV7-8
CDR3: CASSPSGTDYGYTF

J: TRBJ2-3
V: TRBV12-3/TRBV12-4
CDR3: CASSLPLSTQYF

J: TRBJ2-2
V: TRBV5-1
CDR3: CASRTQGIAGELFF

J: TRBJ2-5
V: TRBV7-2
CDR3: CASSLRAGVQETQYF

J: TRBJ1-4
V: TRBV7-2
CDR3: CASSLEGYNEKLFF

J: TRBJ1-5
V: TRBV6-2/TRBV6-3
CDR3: CASSFRRPNQPQHF

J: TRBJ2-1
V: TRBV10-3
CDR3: CAISGTGEQFF

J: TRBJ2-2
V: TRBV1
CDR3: CTSSQDPTSGRENTGELFF

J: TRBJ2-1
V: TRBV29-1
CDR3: CSVGPGTAHNEQFF

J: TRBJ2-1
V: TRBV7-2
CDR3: CASSPTPGGSYNEQFF

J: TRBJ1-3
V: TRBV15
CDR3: CATWSAISGNTIYF

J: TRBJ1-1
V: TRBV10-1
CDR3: CAILHRDTEAFF

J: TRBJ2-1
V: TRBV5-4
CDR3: CASSQSGTSFNEQFF

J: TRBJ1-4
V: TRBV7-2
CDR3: CASSLRGQIEKLFF

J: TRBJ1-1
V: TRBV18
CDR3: CASSQPQASGEAFF

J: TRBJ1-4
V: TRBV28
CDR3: CASSLPRGTGGAELFF

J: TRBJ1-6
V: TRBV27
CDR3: CASSLGGQDSPLHF

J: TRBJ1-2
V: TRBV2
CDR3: CASRRTVLYGYTF

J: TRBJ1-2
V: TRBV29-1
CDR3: CSVDSGDYGYTF

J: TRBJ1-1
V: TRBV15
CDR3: CATSRGHTSNTEAFF

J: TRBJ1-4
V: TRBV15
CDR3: CATSRDRAGEKLFF

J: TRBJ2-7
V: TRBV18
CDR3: CASSPVVSHEQYF

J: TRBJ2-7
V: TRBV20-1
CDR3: CSASLPSGRFYEQYF

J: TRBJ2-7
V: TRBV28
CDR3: CASSSAGLSGTYEQYF

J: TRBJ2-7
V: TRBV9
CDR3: CASSPIAEAPYEQYF

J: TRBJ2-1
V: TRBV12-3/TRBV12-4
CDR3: CASSQGGGHEQFF

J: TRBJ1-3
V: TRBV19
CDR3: CASSIDAVSGNTIYF

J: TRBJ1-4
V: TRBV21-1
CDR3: CASSKLPERRTNEKLFF

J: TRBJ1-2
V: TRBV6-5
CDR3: CASRAEGQGVYGYTF

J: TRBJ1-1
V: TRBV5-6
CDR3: CASSWGQSLNTEAFF

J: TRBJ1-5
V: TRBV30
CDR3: CAWTGQGNQPQHF

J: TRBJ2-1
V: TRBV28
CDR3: CASSQRNRVHEQFF

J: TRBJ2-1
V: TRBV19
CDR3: CASSIAVQRYNEQFF

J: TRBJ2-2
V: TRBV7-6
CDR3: CASSRGVNTGELFF

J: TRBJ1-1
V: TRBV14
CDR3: CASSRLVGGAGTEAFF